This note documents a single TCR beta chain sequence. Its target is not known. This sample stems from a study of T cell repertoires in cytomegalovirus infection. TCRdb ran MiXCR on the reads and lists one entry per CDR3 protein. The repertoire includes 300,000 to 400,000 distinct CDR3 sequences, around 25% of them detected once, and roughly 14% sits in the top ten. Whole-study results and caveats: CMV carriers having the relevant HLA were flagged by cumulative public TCR beta family frequency.

Sequenced material: cultured PBMCs, taken from culture after CMV antigen stimulation. This clonotype originated in a human donor in good health (CMV status not recorded). Some clones in this sample may be carry-over from other donors' samples.

CDR3 protein: CASSGGGGSSYNEQFF. CDR3 sequence (DNA): TGTGCCAGCAGCGGGGGGGGTGGGAGCTCCTACAATGAGCAGTTCTTC. The genes are TRBV9 and TRBJ2-1; 7 bases are a match to TRBD2. This CDR3 has 16 residues. J lost 0 bases, V lost 3 bases, and 6 bases had no gene match. Germline V lookup: CDR1 SGDLS, CDR2 YYNGEE.